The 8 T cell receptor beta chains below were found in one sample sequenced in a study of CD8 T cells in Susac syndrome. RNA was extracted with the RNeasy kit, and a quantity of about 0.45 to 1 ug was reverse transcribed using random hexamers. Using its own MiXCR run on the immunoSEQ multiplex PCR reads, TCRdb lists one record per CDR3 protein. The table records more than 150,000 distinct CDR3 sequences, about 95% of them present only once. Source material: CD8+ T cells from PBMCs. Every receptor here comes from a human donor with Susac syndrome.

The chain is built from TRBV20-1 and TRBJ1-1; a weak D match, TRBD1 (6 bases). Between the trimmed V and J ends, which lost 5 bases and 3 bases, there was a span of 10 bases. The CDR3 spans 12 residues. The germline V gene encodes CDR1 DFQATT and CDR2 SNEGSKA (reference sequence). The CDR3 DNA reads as TGCAGTGCTTCTGGACAGCACACTGAAGCTTTCTTT. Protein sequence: CSASGQHTEAFF.

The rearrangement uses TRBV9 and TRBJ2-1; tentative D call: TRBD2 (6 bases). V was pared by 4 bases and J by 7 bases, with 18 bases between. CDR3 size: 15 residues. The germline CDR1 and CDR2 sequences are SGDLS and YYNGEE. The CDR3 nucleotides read TGTGCCAGCAGCCGTCCCGGGACTTTAGAAAATGAGCAGTTCTTC. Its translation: CASSRPGTLENEQFF.

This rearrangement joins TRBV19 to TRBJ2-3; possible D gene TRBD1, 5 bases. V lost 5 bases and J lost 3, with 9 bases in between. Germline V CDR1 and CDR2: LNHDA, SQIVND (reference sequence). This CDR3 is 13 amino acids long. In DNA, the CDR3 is TGTGCCAGTAGTCCGCCAGGGACAGATACGCAGTATTTT. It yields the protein CASSPPGTDTQYF.

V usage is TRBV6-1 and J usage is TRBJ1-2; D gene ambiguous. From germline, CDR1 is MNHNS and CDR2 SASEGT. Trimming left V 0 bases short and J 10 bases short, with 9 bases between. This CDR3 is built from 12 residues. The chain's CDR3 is CASSEADVFYTF. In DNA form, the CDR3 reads TGTGCCAGCAGTGAAGCAGACGTATTCTACACCTTC.

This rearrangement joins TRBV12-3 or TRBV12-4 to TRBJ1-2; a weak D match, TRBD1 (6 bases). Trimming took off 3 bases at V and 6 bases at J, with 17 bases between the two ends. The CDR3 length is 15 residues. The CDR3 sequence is CASSLRQAAVDGYTF. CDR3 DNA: TGTGCCAGCAGTTTGAGACAGGCCGCCGTGGATGGCTACACCTTC.

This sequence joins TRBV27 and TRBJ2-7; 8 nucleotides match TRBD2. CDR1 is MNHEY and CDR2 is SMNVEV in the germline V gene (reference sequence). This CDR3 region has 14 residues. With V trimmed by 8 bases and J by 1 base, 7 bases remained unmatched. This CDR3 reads CASRRTSNSYEQYF. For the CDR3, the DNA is TGTGCCAGCCGGCGGACTAGCAATTCCTACGAGCAGTACTTC.

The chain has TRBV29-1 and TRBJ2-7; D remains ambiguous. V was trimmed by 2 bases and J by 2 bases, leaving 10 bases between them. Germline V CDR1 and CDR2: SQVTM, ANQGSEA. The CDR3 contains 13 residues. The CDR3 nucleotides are TGCAGCGTTGAATGGGGTCAAGCCTACGAGCAGTACTTC. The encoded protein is CSVEWGQAYEQYF.

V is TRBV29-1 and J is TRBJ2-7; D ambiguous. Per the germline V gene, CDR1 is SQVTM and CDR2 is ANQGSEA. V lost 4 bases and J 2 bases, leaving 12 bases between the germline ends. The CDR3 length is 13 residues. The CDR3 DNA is TGCAGCGTTGGCCCGTCCACCCCCTACGAGCAGTACTTC. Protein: CSVGPSTPYEQYF.